This T cell receptor beta chain appears in the sequencing data of a study of blood T cell repertoires in COVID-19. Study background: From the United States, Italy and Spain came samples of acute and convalescent COVID-19. PBMCs, B-cell-depleted T cells, or T cells were the source of the cDNA or gDNA that made up the material.

Unmatched junction bases numbered 9, after V lost 4 bases and J lost 8 bases. The germline gives CDR1 KGHSH, CDR2 LQKENI. The CDR3 covers 15 residues. Per the study methods: By means of reference gene primer amplification, nucleated cell counts were estimated. Only in-frame clones appear in the TCRdb table, and some are missing; sequencing was by immunoSEQ multiplex PCR. The V and J calls and clone size come from that table; D and trimming were worked out from the DNA. The data show around 150,000 clones, 65% to 85% seen once. The clonotype was recovered from a woman in her fifties or sixties with acute or convalescent COVID-19. Sequenced input: peripheral blood. This chain links TRBV18 with TRBJ2-1; 9 positions agree with TRBD1. The CDR3 sequence: CASSRAGTGFDEQFF. CDR3 DNA sequence: TGTGCCAGCTCACGCGCCGGGACAGGGTTCGATGAGCAGTTCTTC. The whole variable domain, remainder taken from reference TRBV18 and TRBJ2-1, is NAGVMQNPRHLVRRRGQEARLRCSPMKGHSHVYWYRQLPEEGLKFMVYLQKENIIDESGMPKERFSAEFPKEGPSILRIQQVVRGDSAAYFCASSRAGTGFDEQFFGPGTRLTVL.